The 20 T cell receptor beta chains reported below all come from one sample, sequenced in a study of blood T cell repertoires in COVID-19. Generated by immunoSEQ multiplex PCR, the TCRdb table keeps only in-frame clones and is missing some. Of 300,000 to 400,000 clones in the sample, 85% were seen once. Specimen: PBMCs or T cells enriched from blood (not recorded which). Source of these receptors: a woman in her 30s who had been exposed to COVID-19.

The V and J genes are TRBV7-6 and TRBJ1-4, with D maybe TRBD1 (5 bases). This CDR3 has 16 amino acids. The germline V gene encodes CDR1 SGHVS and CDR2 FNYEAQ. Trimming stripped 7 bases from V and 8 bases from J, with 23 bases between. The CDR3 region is CASTSNLGGGGEKLFF. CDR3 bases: TGTGCCAGCACCTCGAACCTGGGGGGAGGTGGGGAAAAACTGTTTTTT.

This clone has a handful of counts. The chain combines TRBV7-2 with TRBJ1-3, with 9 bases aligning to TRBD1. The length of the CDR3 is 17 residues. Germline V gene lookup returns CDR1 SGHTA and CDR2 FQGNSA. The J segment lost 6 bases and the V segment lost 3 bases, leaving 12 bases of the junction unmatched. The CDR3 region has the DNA TGTGCCAGCAGCTTTAGGGGGGGACAGGGACCTTCAAACACCATATATTTT. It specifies CASSFRGGQGPSNTIYF. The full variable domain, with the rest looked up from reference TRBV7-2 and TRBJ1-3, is GAGVSQSPSNKVTEKGKDVELRCDPISGHTALYWYRQSLGQGLEFLIYFQGNSAPDKSGLPSDRFSAERTGGSVSTLTIQRTQQEDSAVYLCASSFRGGQGPSNTIYFGEGSWLTVV.

The CDR3 loop is CASSLGTGGNSPLHF. CDR3 nucleotide sequence: TGCGCCAGCAGCCTAGGGACAGGTGGAAATTCACCCCTCCACTTT. The chain carries TRBV4-3 and TRBJ1-6; 8 positions match TRBD1. The germline V gene encodes CDR1 LGHNA and CDR2 YSLEER. This CDR3 has 15 residues. V shed 4 bases, J shed 7 bases, and the junction held 6 bases outside the gene matches.

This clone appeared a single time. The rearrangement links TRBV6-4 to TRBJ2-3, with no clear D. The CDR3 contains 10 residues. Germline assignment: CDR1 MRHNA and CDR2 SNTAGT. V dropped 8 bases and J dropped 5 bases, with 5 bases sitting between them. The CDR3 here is CASQEDTQYF. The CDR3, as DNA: TGTGCCAGCCAGGAAGATACGCAGTATTTT.

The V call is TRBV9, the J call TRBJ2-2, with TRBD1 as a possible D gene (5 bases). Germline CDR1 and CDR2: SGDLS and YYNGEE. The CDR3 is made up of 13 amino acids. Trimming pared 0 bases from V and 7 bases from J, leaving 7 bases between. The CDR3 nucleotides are TGTGCCAGCAGCGTAGTGGGGCACGGGGAGCTGTTTTTT. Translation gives CASSVVGHGELFF.

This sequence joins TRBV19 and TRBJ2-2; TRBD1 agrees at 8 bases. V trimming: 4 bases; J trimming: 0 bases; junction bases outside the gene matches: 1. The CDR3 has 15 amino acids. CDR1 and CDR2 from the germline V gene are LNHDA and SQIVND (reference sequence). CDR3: CASSTQGANTGELFF. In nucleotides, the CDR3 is TGTGCCAGTAGTACACAGGGGGCGAACACCGGGGAGCTGTTTTTT.

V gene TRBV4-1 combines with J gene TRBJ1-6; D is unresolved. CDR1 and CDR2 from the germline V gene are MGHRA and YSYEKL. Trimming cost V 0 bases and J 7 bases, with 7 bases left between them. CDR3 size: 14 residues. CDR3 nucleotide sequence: TGCGCCAGCAGCCAAGAGGGCAGGAATTCACCCCTCCACTTT. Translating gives CASSQEGRNSPLHF.

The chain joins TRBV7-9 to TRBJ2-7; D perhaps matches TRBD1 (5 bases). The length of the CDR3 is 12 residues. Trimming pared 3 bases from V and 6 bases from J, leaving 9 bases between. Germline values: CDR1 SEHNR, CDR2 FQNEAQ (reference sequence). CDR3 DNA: TGTGCCAGCAGCTTCTCAGGGATCGAGCAGTACTTC. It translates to CASSFSGIEQYF.

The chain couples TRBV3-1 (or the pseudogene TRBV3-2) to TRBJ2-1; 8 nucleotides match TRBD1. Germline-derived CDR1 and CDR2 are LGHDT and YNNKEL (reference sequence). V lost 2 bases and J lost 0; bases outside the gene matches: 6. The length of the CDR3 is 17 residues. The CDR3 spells CASSQNLQGVSYNEQFF. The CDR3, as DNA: TGTGCCAGCAGCCAAAATTTACAGGGGGTCTCCTACAATGAGCAGTTCTTC.

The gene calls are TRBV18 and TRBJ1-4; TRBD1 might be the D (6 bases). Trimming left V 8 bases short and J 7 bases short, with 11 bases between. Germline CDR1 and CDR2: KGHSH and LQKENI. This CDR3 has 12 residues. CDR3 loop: CASTQGSEKLFF. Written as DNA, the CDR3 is TGTGCCAGCACTCAGGGGAGTGAAAAACTGTTTTTT.

The CDR3 DNA is TGTGCCAGCAGTTTAGGTGCTGTGAGCACCGGGGAGCTGTTTTTT. Translating gives CASSLGAVSTGELFF. The chain links TRBV28 to TRBJ2-2; D is unclear. The ends were cut back, 2 bases at V and 4 bases at J, with 11 bases in the middle. CDR1 is MDHEN, CDR2 SYDVKM, per germline. There are 15 residues in the CDR3.

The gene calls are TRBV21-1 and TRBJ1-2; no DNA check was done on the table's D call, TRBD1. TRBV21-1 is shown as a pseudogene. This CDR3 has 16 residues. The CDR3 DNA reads TGTGCCAGCAGCAAAGGACAGGTGCAGGGCTGCTATGGCTACACCTTC. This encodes CASSKGQVQGCYGYTF.

CDR3 bases: TGTGCCACCGCGTATATGGCTGAAGCTTTCTTT. It translates to CATAYMAEAFF. The V call is TRBV24-1, the J call TRBJ1-1; no clear D. V was trimmed by 9 bases and J by 6 bases, leaving 10 bases between them. This CDR3 is built from 11 residues. Germline V gene data show CDR1 as KGHDR and CDR2 as SFDVKD.

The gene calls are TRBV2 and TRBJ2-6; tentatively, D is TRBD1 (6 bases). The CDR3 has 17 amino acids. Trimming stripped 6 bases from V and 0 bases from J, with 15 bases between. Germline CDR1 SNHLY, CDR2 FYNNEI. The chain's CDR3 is CASSRQVSLSGANVLTF. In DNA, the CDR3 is TGTGCCAGCAGCCGACAGGTTTCCCTCTCTGGGGCCAACGTCCTGACTTTC.

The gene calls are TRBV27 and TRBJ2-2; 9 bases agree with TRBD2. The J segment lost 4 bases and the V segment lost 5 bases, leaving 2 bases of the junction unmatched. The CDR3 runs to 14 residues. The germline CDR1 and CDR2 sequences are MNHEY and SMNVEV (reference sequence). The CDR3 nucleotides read TGTGCCAGCAGTGGAGCGGGAGGCACCGGGGAGCTGTTTTTT. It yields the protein CASSGAGGTGELFF.

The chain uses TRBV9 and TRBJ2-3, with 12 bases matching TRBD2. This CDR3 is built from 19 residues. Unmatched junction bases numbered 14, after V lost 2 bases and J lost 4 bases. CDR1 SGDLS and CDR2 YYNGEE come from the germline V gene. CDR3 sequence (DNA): TGTGCCAGCAGCGTGACTAGCGGGGGCCCTGTCGATATAGCAGATACGCAGTATTTT. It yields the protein CASSVTSGGPVDIADTQYF.

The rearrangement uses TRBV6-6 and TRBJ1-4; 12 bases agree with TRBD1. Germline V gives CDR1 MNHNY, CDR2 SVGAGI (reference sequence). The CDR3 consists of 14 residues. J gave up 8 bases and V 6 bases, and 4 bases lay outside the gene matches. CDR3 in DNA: TGTGCCAGCAGCCGGGACAGGGGGCGCGAAAAACTGTTTTTT. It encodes CASSRDRGREKLFF.

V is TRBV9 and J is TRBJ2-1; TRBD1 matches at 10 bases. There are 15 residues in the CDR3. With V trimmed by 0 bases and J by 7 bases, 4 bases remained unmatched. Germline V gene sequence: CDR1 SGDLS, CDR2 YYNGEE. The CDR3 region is CASSVGGQGWNEQFF. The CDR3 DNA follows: TGTGCCAGCAGCGTAGGGGGACAGGGGTGGAATGAGCAGTTCTTC.

CDR3 loop: CASSQGQGWETQYF. The CDR3 bases are TGTGCCAGCAGCCAAGGACAAGGCTGGGAGACCCAGTACTTC. The V gene is TRBV14, the J gene TRBJ2-5; D gene unclear. V lost 1 base and J 5 bases, leaving 11 bases between the germline ends. The CDR3 contains 14 residues. Germline CDR1 is SGHDN and CDR2 is FVKESK.

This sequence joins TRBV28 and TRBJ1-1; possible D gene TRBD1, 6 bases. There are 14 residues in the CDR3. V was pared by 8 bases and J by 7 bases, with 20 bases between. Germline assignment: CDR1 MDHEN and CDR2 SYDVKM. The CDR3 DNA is TGTGCCAGCCATGGGCAGGGGTCGGTAAGTGAAGCTTTCTTT. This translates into CASHGQGSVSEAFF.